The 19 T cell receptor beta chains below all came from one sample that was sequenced in a study of shared clonotypes between healthy human individuals. Method: immunoSEQ multiplex PCR; TCRdb's copy keeps in-frame clones and lacks some. The data show around 750,000 clones, around two thirds seen once. Sequences were obtained from memory CD4+ T cells sorted from blood. Indicated subset: CD45RA-negative fraction. These receptors were taken from a woman under 40 in good health.

A few counts support this clone. This chain links TRBV29-1 with TRBJ1-6; TRBD1 matches 8 bases. This CDR3 spans 13 amino acids. Germline V gene data show CDR1 as SQVTM and CDR2 as ANQGSEA. V lost 6 bases, J lost 9 bases, and 7 bases stayed unmatched. The CDR3 loop reads CSVQTGEGSPLHF. Here the CDR3 DNA reads TGCAGCGTCCAGACAGGGGAAGGTTCACCCCTCCACTTT.

This chain links TRBV29-1 with TRBJ2-3; 7 bases agree with TRBD1. This CDR3 spans 14 amino acids. J was trimmed by 4 bases and V by 7 bases; bases with no gene match: 11. Germline CDR1 SQVTM, CDR2 ANQGSEA. The CDR3 loop is CSGEQGSGADTQYF. The CDR3 coding sequence is TGCAGCGGGGAACAGGGGAGCGGTGCAGATACGCAGTATTTT.

This clone was counted once. The rearrangement joins TRBV19 to TRBJ2-2, with D perhaps TRBD2 (6 bases). The CDR3 extends over 16 amino acids. CDR1 and CDR2 from the germline V gene are LNHDA and SQIVND (reference sequence). The V end lost 6 bases, the J end lost 5 bases, and 19 bases lay between the germline ends. The CDR3 reads CASRFGRDLITGELFF. CDR3 coding DNA: TGTGCCAGTAGATTCGGTAGGGACTTAATAACCGGGGAGCTGTTTTTT.

The count of this clone is one. The CDR3 protein is CSAGTDQPQHF. The CDR3 nucleotides are TGCAGCGCCGGGACCGATCAGCCCCAGCATTTT. This rearrangement joins TRBV29-1 to TRBJ1-5, with D perhaps TRBD1 (5 bases). This CDR3 is 11 amino acids long. Trimming took 7 bases from V and 5 from J, leaving 9 bases between them. Germline CDR1 and CDR2: SQVTM and ANQGSEA.

The V call is TRBV7-9, the J call TRBJ2-1, with 10 bases fitting TRBD2. This CDR3 has 16 amino acids. Per the germline V gene, CDR1 is SEHNR and CDR2 is FQNEAQ (reference sequence). Trimming removed 0 bases from V and 4 bases from J; junction bases left unmatched: 3. The CDR3 nucleotides read TGTGCCAGCAGCTTAGCGGCTAGCGGGAGTTACAATGAGCAGTTCTTC. Its protein product is CASSLAASGSYNEQFF.

V gene TRBV9 combines with J gene TRBJ1-2; 9 bases are shared with TRBD1. The CDR3 length is 15 residues. CDR1 is SGDLS, CDR2 YYNGEE, per germline. V gave up 3 bases and J gave up 3 bases; unmatched junction bases: 6. The CDR3 sequence is CASSGWTGEDYGYTF. The CDR3 DNA is TGTGCCAGCAGCGGATGGACAGGGGAGGACTATGGCTACACCTTC.

The genes are TRBV6-5 and TRBJ1-2; weak D call: TRBD1 (6 bases). V lost 6 bases and J lost 2, with 13 bases in between. The length of the CDR3 is 14 residues. Germline CDR1 reads MNHEY; CDR2 reads SVGAGI. In nucleotides, the CDR3 is TGTGCCAGCAGAGCGGGGGGCAGGAACTATGGCTACACCTTC. As protein: CASRAGGRNYGYTF.

This clone was seen just once. This chain connects TRBV6-6 to TRBJ2-7; weak D call: TRBD1 (5 bases). From germline, CDR1 is MNHNY and CDR2 SVGAGI (reference sequence). This CDR3 has 14 amino acids. The V end was cut by 5 bases, the J end by 0 bases, with 11 bases between. The DNA of the CDR3 is TGTGCCAGCAGTCGGACATTACCCTCCTACGAGCAGTACTTC. Protein: CASSRTLPSYEQYF.

This clone was counted a single time. J is TRBJ2-7 and V is TRBV10-2; 15 bases agree with TRBD2. Looked up from germline, CDR1 is WSHSY and CDR2 is SAAADI. Trimming took 6 bases from V and 2 from J; bases not matched to a gene: 8. The CDR3 sequence is 17 residues long. CDR3 sequence: CASRPGTSGRNAYEQYF. CDR3 sequence (DNA): TGCGCCAGCAGACCCGGGACTAGCGGGAGGAACGCCTACGAGCAGTACTTC.

The V call is TRBV18, the J call TRBJ2-1, with 8 bases identical to TRBD2. Germline-derived CDR1 and CDR2 are KGHSH and LQKENI. The trim removed 0 bases at V and 3 bases at J, leaving 7 bases unmatched. The CDR3 extends over 17 amino acids. The CDR3: CASSPPSAAGVYNEQFF. The CDR3 DNA reads TGTGCCAGCTCACCACCGTCGGCAGCGGGAGTCTACAATGAGCAGTTCTTC. Filled out from reference TRBV18 and TRBJ2-1, the complete variable domain reads NAGVMQNPRHLVRRRGQEARLRCSPMKGHSHVYWYRQLPEEGLKFMVYLQKENIIDESGMPKERFSAEFPKEGPSILRIQQVVRGDSAAYFCASSPPSAAGVYNEQFFGPGTRLTVL.

The chain uses TRBV25-1 and TRBJ2-7; D not certain. V lost 6 bases to trimming and J lost 1 base, with 10 bases between them. The CDR3 sequence is 13 residues long. CDR1 MGHDK and CDR2 SYGVNS come from the germline V gene. CDR3 amino acids: CASRPDQSYEQYF. CDR3 bases: TGTGCCAGCAGACCTGACCAGTCCTACGAGCAGTACTTC.

The chain links TRBV6-1 to TRBJ2-7; D gene uncertain. The V end lost 1 base, the J end lost 0 bases, and 10 bases lay between the germline ends. Germline V gene data show CDR1 as MNHNS and CDR2 as SASEGT. The CDR3 is 15 residues long. The CDR3 DNA is TGTGCCAGCAGTGAAGGGGCTGTCAACTCCTACGAGCAGTACTTC. Protein: CASSEGAVNSYEQYF.

This rearrangement joins TRBV9 to TRBJ2-1; D uncertain. CDR3 length: 15 residues. Germline V gives CDR1 SGDLS, CDR2 YYNGEE. V gave up 5 bases and J gave up 0 bases, with 12 bases separating them. CDR3 protein: CASRMVGDSYNEQFF. For the CDR3, the DNA is TGTGCCAGCAGAATGGTGGGTGACTCCTACAATGAGCAGTTCTTC.

As to this clone: Being one base from a much bigger clone, this may be a read error. This same CDR3 is encoded by further DNA sequences in the sample. The chain links TRBV7-2 to TRBJ2-7; tentatively, D is TRBD2 (6 bases). The germline CDR1 and CDR2 sequences are SGHTA and FQGNSA. The V gene lost 5 bases and the J gene lost 4 bases, with 12 bases spanning the gap. The CDR3 contains 13 residues. CDR3 residues: CASSPQRGYEQYF. CDR3 sequence (DNA): TGTGCCAGCAGCCCCCAACGGGGGTACGAGCAGTACTTC.

This chain connects TRBV7-3 to TRBJ1-1; D might be TRBD1 (6 bases). Between the trimmed V and J ends, which lost 4 bases and 5 bases, there was a span of 17 bases. Germline CDR1 reads SGHTA; CDR2 reads FQGTGA. This CDR3 contains 15 residues. This CDR3 is CASSSPTGGGTEAFF. The CDR3 DNA reads as TGTGCCAGCAGCTCTCCGACAGGTGGAGGGACTGAAGCTTTCTTT.

This clone was seen a handful of times. CDR3 sequence: CASSLAEARAEQYF. The DNA for the CDR3 is TGCGCCAGCAGCTTGGCCGAAGCCCGGGCCGAGCAGTACTTC. The chain uses TRBV5-1 and TRBJ2-5, with D uncertain. The J call may be in error: the DNA end matches TRBJ2-7 better. The CDR3 consists of 14 residues. Germline V gives CDR1 SGHRS, CDR2 YFSETQ.

This clone was picked up a small number of times. The chain employs TRBV28 and TRBJ2-3; TRBD2 matches at 11 bases. The CDR3 sequence is 16 residues long. J gave up 6 bases and V 11 bases, and 16 bases lay outside the gene matches. CDR1 is MDHEN and CDR2 is SYDVKM in the germline V gene. In DNA, the CDR3 is TGTGCCGGGAGCCATAATAGCGGGAGGGGATGGGATACGCAGTATTTT. Protein sequence: CAGSHNSGRGWDTQYF. The variable domain in full, with the rest retrieved from reference TRBV28 and TRBJ2-3, is DVKVTQSSRYLVKRTGEKVFLECVQDMDHENMFWYRQDPGLGLRLIYFSYDVKMKEKGDIPEGYSVSREKKERFSLILESASTNQTSMYLCAGSHNSGRGWDTQYFGPGTRLTVL.

The chain uses TRBV7-2 and TRBJ1-3; the D is unclear. CDR3 size: 13 residues. Trimming left V 2 bases short and J 4 bases short, with 6 bases between. The germline gives CDR1 SGHTA, CDR2 FQGNSA. The CDR3 DNA sequence: TGTGCCAGCAGCTTAAACAGAGGAAACACCATATATTTT. This codes for CASSLNRGNTIYF.

In the case of this clone: This sequence is one base from a far larger clone and is likely a read error. The same CDR3 can be traced to other DNA sequences in this sample. Here the CDR3 reads CASSYSAVARGYTF. CDR3 DNA: TGTGCCAGCAGCTACTCGGCCGTAGCTAGAGGCTACACCTTC. The chain links TRBV6-5 to TRBJ1-2; D gene ambiguous. Per germline, CDR1 MNHEY and CDR2 SVGAGI. The CDR3 contains 14 residues.